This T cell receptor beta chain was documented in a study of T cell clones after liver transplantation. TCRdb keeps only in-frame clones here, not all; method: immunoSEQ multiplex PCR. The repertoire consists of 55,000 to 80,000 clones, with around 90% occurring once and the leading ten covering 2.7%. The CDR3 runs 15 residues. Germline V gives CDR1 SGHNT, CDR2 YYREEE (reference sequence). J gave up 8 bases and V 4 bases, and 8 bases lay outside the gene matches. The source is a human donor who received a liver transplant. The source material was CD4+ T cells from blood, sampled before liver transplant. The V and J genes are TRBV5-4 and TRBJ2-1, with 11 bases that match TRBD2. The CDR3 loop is CASSPTSGGVDEQFF. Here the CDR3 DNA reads TGTGCCAGCAGCCCTACTAGCGGGGGAGTTGATGAGCAGTTCTTC.